The 5 T cell receptor beta chains below all came from one sample that was sequenced in a study of T cell responses to AZD1222 COVID-19 vaccine (dated by TCRdb to the early 2020s). The protocol used for the library was the immunoSEQ multiplex PCR assay. The immuneACCESS repertoire file appears here via TCRdb, limited to in-frame rearrangements. These files lack a portion of the clones; in checked studies, under half of the deficit traces to unresolved V genes, and the cause of the others is not known. This sample comprises about 100,000 clones, around 84% of them detected only once. Under 1.5% of the sample rests with the top ten. The intended sense of this specimen's time point label: baseline before first vaccination. Here the sequenced sample was peripheral blood, taken on day 0 of AZD1222 vaccination. All receptors derive from an adult in good health.

The gene calls are TRBV5-4 and TRBJ2-7; possibly TRBD1 or TRBD2 for D (5 bases each). This CDR3 spans 13 amino acids. From germline, CDR1 is SGHNT and CDR2 YYREEE (reference sequence). V lost 0 bases and J 11 bases, leaving 15 bases between the germline ends. The CDR3 loop reads CASSLAFQRGEYF. The CDR3 DNA reads TGTGCCAGCAGCTTGGCATTCCAGCGAGGGGAGTACTTC.

The rearrangement joins TRBV28 to TRBJ1-2; D not certain. Germline CDR1 and CDR2: MDHEN and SYDVKM. V lost 2 bases and J 8 bases, leaving 12 bases between the germline ends. The CDR3 contains 13 residues. CDR3 amino acids: CASSLGVGGGYTF. CDR3 DNA: TGTGCCAGCAGTTTAGGGGTCGGTGGCGGCTACACCTTC.

The CDR3 here is CASSISTGGLLSPLHF. CDR3 nucleotide sequence: TGTGCCAGTAGTATCAGTACAGGGGGCCTTTTGTCACCCCTCCACTTT. J is TRBJ1-6 and V is TRBV19, with 9 bases identical to TRBD1. The CDR3 runs 16 residues. V was pared by 3 bases and J by 10 bases, with 10 bases of the junction left unmatched. The germline V gene has CDR1 LNHDA and CDR2 SQIVND (reference sequence).

V and J are TRBV28 and TRBJ2-7; 15 bases map to TRBD2. Germline CDR1 is MDHEN and CDR2 is SYDVKM. V lost 5 bases to trimming and J lost 4 bases; unmatched junction nucleotides: 15. CDR3 length: 19 amino acids. The CDR3 DNA sequence: TGTGCCAGCAGTCCCCACGGGACTAGCGGGAGGTCGATGGGTTACGAGCAGTACTTC. Its protein is CASSPHGTSGRSMGYEQYF.

This chain connects TRBV28 to TRBJ2-7; D is ambiguous. Germline V gene lookup returns CDR1 MDHEN and CDR2 SYDVKM. CDR3 length equals 16 residues. Deletions cut 5 bases from V and 3 bases from J, with 20 bases between. Here the CDR3 reads CASSPDGRRRIYEQYF. CDR3 sequence (DNA): TGTGCCAGCAGTCCAGACGGACGAAGAAGGATCTACGAGCAGTACTTC.